This T cell receptor beta chain was recorded in a study of T cells in Graves' hyperthyroidism and ophthalmopathy. Points from the study as a whole: Most thyroid clonotypes expanded above 0.001 were also detected in blood. Separation of ophthalmopathy from stable hyperthyroidism was achieved by a 13 V-J model.

Over 18 months, lack of ophthalmopathy progression marked Graves' hyperthyroidism as stable. Newly diagnosed hyperthyroidism patients aged 18 to 65 years had disease lasting under 2 months. Regarding this clonotype: Antigen: not known.

TCR beta CDR3 regions were amplified from RNA transcripts. HTBI primers were employed in a first-round RT-PCR of the TCR CDR3. One entry per CDR3 protein, called by TCRdb with MiXCR from the multiplex PCR reads. Among 450,000 to 700,000 distinct CDR3 sequences listed, about half were seen once. CDR3 length: 11 residues. The germline CDR1 and CDR2 sequences are SGHRS and YFSETQ. The V end was cut by 1 base, the J end by 8 bases, with 6 bases between. This chain uses TRBV5-1 with TRBJ1-2; D not certain. The clonotype originates from a woman aged 18-29 years with Graves' hyperthyroidism. Sequenced sample: peripheral blood or thyroid tissue (not recorded which). CDR3 in amino acids: CASSLTTGYTF. In DNA form, the CDR3 reads TGCGCCAGCAGCTTGACGACAGGCTACACCTTC.